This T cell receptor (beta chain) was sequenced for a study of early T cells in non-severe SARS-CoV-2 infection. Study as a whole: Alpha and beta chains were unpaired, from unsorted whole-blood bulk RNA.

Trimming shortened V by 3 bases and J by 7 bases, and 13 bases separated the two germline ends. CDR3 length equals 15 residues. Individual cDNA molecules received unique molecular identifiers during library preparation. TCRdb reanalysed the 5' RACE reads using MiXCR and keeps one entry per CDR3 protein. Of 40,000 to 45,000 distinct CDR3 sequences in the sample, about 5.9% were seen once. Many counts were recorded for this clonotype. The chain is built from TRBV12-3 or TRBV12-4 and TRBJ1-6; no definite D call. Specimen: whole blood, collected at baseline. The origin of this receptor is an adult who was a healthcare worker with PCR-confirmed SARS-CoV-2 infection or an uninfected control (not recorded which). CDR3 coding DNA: TGTGCCAGCAGTTTTTCTGTCGGAGGGAATTCACCCCTCCACTTT. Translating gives CASSFSVGGNSPLHF.